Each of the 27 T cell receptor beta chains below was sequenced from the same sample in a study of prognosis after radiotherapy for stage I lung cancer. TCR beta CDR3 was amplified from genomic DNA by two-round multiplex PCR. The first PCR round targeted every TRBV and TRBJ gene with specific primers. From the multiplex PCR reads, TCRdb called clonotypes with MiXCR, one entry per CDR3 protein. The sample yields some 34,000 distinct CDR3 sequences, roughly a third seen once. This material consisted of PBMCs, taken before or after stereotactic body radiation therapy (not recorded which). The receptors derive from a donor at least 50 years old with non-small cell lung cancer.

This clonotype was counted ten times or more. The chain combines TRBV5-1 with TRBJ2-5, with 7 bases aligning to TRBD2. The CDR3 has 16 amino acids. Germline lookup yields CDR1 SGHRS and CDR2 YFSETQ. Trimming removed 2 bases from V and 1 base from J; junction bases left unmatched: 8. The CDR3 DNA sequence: TGCGCCAGCAGCTTTTCGGGGAGCGGGATCCAAGAGACCCAGTACTTC. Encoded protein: CASSFSGSGIQETQYF.

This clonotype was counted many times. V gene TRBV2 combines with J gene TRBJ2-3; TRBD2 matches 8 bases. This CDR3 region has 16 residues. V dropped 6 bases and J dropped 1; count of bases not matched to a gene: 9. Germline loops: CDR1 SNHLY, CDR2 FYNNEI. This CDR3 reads CASRRGSGSGTDTQYF. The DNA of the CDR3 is TGTGCCAGCAGAAGGGGCAGCGGGAGCGGCACAGATACGCAGTATTTT.

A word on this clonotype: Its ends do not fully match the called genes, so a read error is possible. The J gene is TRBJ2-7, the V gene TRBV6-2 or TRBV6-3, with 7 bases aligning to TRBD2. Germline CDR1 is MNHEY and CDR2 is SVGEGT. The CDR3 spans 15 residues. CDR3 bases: TGTGCCAGCAGTGAAACAGTGGGAGGGCGATACGATCAGTACTTC. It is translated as CASSETVGGRYDQYF.

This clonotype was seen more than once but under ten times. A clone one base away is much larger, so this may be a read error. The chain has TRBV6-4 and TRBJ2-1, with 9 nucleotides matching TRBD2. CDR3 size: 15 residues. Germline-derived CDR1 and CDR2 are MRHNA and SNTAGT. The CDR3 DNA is TGTGCCTGCAGTCCTAGCGGGGACCCCTACAATGAGCAGTTCTTC. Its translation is CACSPSGDPYNEQFF.

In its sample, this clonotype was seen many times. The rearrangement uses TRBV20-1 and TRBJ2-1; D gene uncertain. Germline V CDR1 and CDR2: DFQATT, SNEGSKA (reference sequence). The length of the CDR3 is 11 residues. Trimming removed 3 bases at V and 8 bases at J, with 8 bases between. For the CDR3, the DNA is TGCAGTGCTAGTGGGGTCGATGAGCAGTTCTTC. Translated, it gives CSASGVDEQFF.

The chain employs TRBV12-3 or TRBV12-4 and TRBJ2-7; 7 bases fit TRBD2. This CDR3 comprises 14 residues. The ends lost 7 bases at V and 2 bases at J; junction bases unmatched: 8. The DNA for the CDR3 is TGTGCCAGCACCAGAGACGGGGGGACCTACGAGCAGTACTTC. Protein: CASTRDGGTYEQYF.

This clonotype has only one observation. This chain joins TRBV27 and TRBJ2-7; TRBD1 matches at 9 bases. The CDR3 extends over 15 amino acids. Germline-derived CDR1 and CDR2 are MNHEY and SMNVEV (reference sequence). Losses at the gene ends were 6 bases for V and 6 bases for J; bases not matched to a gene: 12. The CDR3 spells CASSYHGTGIIEQYF. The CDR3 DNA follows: TGTGCCAGCAGCTACCATGGGACAGGGATAATCGAGCAGTACTTC.

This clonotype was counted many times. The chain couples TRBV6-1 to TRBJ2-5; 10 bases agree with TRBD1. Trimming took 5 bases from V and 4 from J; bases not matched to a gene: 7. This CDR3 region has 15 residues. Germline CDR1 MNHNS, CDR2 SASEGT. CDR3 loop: CASSPGTGDSETQYF. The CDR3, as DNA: TGTGCCAGCAGTCCCGGGACAGGGGATTCAGAGACCCAGTACTTC.

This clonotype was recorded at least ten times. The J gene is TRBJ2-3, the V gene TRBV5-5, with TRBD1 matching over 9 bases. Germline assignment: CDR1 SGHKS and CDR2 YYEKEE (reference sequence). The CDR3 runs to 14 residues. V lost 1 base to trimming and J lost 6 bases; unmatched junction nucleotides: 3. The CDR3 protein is CASSLTGGRDTQYF. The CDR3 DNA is TGTGCCAGCAGCTTGACAGGGGGCAGGGATACGCAGTATTTT.

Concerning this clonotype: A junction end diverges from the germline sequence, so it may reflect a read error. CDR3 sequence reads: CASSISGSSGANFLTF. In DNA form, the CDR3 reads TGTGCCAGCAGTATAAGCGGGTCCTCTGGGGCCAACTTCCTGACTTTC. The rearrangement links TRBV6-1 to TRBJ2-6; D possibly corresponds to TRBD2 (6 bases). The length of the CDR3 is 16 residues. Germline V lookup: CDR1 MNHNS, CDR2 SASEGT.

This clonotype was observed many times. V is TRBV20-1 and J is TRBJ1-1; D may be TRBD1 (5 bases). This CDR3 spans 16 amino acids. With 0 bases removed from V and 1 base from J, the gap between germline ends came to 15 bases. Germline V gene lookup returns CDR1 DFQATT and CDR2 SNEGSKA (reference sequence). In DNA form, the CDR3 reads TGCAGTGCTAGAGATTTAGAAAGGGGAAGGAACACTGAAGCTTTCTTT. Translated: CSARDLERGRNTEAFF.

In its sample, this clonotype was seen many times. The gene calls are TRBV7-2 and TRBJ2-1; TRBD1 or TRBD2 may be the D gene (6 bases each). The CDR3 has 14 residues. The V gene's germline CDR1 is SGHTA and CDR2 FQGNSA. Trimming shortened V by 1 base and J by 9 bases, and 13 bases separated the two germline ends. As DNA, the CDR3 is TGTGCCAGCAGCTTAGTAGGACGGGGGCGTGAGCAGTTCTTC. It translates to CASSLVGRGREQFF.

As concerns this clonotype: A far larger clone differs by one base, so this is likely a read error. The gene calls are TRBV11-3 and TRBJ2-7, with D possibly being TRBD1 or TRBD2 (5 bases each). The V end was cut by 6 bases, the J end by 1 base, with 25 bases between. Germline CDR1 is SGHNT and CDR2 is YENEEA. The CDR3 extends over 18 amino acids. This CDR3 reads CASRQDKQASGLSYEQYF. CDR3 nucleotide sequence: TGTGCCAGCAGGCAAGATAAACAGGCGAGCGGACTTTCCTACGAGCAGTACTTC.

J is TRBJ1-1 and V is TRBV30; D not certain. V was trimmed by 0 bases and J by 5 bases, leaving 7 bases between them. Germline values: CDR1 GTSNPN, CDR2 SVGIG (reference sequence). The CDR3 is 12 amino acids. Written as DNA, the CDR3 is TGTGCCTGGAGTGTGTTGGTGACTGAAGCTTTCTTT. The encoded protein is CAWSVLVTEAFF.

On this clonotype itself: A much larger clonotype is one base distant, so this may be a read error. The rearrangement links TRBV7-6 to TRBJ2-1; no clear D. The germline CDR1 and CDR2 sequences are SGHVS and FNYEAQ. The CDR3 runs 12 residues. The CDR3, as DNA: TGTGCCAGCAGCCCGATGGGCGTTGAGCGGTTCTTC. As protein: CASSPMGVERFF.

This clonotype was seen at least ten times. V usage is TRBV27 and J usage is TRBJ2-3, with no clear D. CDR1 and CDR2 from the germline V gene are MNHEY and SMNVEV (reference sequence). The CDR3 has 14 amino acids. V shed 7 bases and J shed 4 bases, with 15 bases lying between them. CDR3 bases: TGTGCCAGCAAAGCCGCCCGGGTGGCAGATACGCAGTATTTT. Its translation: CASKAARVADTQYF.

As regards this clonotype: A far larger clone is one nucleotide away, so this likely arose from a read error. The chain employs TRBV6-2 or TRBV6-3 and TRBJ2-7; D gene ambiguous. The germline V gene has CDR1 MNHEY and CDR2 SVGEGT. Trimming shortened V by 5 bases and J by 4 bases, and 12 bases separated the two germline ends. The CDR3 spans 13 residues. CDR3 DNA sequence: TGTGCCAGCAGTACCCGGACCCTATACGAGCAGTACTTC. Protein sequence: CASSTRTLYEQYF.

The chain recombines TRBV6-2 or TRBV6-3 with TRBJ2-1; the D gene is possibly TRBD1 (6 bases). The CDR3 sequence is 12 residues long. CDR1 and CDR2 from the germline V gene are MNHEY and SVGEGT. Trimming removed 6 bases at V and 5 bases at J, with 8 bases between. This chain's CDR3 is CASSYRDNEQFF. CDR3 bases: TGTGCCAGCAGCTACAGGGACAATGAGCAGTTCTTC.

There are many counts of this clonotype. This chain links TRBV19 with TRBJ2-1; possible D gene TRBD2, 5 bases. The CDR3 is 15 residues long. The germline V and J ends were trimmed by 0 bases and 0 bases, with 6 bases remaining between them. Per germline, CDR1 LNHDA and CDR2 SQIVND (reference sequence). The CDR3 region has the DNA TGTGCCAGTAGTATAGATGACTACTCCTACAATGAGCAGTTCTTC. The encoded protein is CASSIDDYSYNEQFF.

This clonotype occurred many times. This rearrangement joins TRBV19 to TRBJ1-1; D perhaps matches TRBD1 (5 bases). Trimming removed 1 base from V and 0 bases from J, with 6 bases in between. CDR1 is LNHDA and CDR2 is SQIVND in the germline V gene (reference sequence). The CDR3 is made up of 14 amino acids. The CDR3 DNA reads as TGTGCCAGTAGTATAGGACAGATGAACACTGAAGCTTTCTTT. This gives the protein CASSIGQMNTEAFF.

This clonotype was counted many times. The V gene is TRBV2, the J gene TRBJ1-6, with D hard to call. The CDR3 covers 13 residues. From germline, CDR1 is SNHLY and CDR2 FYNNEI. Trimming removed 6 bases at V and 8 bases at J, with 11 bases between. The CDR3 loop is CASSKDLDSPLHF. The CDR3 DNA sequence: TGTGCCAGCAGCAAGGATTTGGATTCACCCCTCCACTTT.

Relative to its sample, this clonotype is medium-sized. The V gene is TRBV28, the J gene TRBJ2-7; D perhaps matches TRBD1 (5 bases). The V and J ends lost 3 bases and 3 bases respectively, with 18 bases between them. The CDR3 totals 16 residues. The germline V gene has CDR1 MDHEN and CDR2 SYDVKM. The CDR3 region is CASSFPKQVLRYEQYF. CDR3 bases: TGTGCCAGCAGTTTTCCGAAACAGGTGTTACGCTACGAGCAGTACTTC.

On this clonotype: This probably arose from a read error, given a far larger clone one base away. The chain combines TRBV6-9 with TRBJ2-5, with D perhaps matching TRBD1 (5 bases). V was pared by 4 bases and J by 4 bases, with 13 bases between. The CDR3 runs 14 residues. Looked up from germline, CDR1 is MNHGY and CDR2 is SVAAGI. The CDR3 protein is CASSFTQVRETQYF. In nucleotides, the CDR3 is TGTGCCAGCAGTTTCACACAGGTGCGAGAGACCCAGTACTTC.

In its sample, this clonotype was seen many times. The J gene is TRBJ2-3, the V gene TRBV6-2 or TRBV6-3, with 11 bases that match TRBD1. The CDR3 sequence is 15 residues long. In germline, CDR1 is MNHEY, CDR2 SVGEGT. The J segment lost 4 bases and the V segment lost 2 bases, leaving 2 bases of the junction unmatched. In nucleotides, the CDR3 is TGTGCCAGCAGTTACGGGGGACAGGGGGCAGATACGCAGTATTTT. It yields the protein CASSYGGQGADTQYF.

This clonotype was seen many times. Here the CDR3 reads CASSRERSPPGSPLHF. The DNA for the CDR3 is TGTGCCAGCAGTCGGGAAAGGTCCCCGCCGGGTTCACCCCTCCACTTT. The J gene is TRBJ1-6, the V gene TRBV5-8; no clear D gene. The V end lost 5 bases, the J end lost 9 bases, and 21 bases lay between the germline ends. This CDR3 has 16 residues. CDR1 and CDR2 (germline): SGHTS, YDEGEE.

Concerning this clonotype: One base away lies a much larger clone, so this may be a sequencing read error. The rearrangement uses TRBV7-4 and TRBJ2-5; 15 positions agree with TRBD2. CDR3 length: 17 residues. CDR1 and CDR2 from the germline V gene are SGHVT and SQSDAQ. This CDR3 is CASTSQGLAGGQENQYF. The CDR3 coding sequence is TGTGCCAGCACAAGTCAGGGACTAGCGGGAGGACAAGAGAACCAGTACTTC.

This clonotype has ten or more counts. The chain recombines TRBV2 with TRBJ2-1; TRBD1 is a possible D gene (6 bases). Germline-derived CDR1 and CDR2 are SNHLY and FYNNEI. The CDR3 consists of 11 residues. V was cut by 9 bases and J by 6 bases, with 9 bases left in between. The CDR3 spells CASWGRNEQFF. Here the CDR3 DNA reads TGTGCCAGTTGGGGGCGCAATGAGCAGTTCTTC.